This TCR beta chain was obtained from a study of neurological immune-mediated disorders. Study-wide results and caveats: Phylogenetic grouping assigned the repertoires of 18 of 34 multiple sclerosis patients to a single related-CDR3 cluster, which may represent a signature.

In this sample, this clonotype turned up many times. The antigen remains undetermined. The cDNA was generated through 5'RACE incorporating 10-nucleotide random UMIs. Every sequencing run generated over 180 million TCR-beta sequences from 15-18 subjects. TCRdb used MiXCR to reprocess the 5' RACE reads, holding one entry per CDR3 protein. This sample carries about 46,000 distinct CDR3 sequences, under 2% of them seen once, and the ten largest clones take roughly 2%. This CDR3 is built from 15 residues. Trimming cost V 5 bases and J 0 bases, with 11 bases left between them. The chain joins TRBV12-3 or TRBV12-4 to TRBJ1-5; no definite D call. The TCR sequence derives from a woman aged 40 to 49 with multiple sclerosis. What was sequenced was PBMCs. The CDR3 region has the DNA TGTGCCAGCAGTCTAGATGTTAATAGCAATCAGCCCCAGCATTTT. Translation: CASSLDVNSNQPQHF.